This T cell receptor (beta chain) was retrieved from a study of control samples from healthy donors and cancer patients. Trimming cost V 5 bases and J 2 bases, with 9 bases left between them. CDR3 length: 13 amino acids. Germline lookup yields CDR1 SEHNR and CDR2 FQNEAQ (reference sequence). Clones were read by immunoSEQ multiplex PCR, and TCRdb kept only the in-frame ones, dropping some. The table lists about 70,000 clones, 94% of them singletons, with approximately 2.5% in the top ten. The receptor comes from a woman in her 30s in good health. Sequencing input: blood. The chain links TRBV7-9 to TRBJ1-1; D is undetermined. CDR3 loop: CASSPDGNTEAFF. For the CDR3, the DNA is TGTGCCAGCAGCCCGGACGGTAACACTGAAGCTTTCTTT.